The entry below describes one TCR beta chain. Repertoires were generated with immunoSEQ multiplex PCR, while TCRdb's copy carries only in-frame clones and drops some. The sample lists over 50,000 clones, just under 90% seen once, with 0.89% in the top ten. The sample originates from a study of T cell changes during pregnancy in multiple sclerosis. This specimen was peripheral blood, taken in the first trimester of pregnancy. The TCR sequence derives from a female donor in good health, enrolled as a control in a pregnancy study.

CDR3 DNA: TGTGCCATCACTAAACCGGGACTCCCAAATCAGCCCCAGCATTTT. This codes for CAITKPGLPNQPQHF. The chain uses TRBV10-3 and TRBJ1-5; D may be TRBD1 (5 bases). CDR1 is ENHRY and CDR2 is SYGVKD in the germline V gene. This CDR3 is built from 15 residues. The ends were cut back, 7 bases at V and 4 bases at J, with 17 bases in the middle.